Within the sample, the clone carrying this T cell receptor beta chain is medium-sized. The antigen remains undetermined. Treatment specified: skin biopsy from PPD injection site in Mantoux-positive individual. An oligonucleotide containing a UMI was ligated to the 3' end of TCR cDNA. Ligated cDNA underwent four rounds of PCR with nested alpha and beta constant region primers and SP2. One entry per CDR3 protein results from TCRdb running MiXCR on the UMI-ligation and nested PCR reads. The sample yields fewer than 35,000 distinct CDR3 sequences, approximately 7.1% seen once. The V end was cut by 7 bases, the J end by 6 bases, with 17 bases between. Germline V gene lookup returns CDR1 SNHLY and CDR2 FYNNEI. This CDR3 has 14 residues. These data belong to a study of naive and memory T cell subsets. Overall study findings and caveats: TCR transcript changes with activation or differentiation may affect this RNA method.

Material: skin, obtained from a tuberculin skin test site. V gene TRBV2 combines with J gene TRBJ2-3; D might be TRBD1 or TRBD2, each matching 5 bases. The clonotype was recovered from an adult in good health. CDR3 DNA: TGTGCCAGCACCGACGGGACGTCCCTGGATACGCAGTATTTT. Translating gives CASTDGTSLDTQYF.